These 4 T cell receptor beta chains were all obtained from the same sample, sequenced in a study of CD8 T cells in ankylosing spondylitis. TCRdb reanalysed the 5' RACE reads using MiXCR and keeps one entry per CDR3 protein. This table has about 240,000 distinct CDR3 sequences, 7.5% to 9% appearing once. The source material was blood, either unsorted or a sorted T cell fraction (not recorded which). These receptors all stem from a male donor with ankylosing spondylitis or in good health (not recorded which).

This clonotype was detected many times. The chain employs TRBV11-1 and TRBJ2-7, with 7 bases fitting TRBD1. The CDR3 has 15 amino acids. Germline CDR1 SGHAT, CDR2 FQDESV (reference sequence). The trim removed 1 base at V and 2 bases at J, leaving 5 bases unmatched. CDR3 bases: TGTGCCAGCAGCTTAGGTTTGGACAGGCCCTACGAGCAGTACTTC. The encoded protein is CASSLGLDRPYEQYF.

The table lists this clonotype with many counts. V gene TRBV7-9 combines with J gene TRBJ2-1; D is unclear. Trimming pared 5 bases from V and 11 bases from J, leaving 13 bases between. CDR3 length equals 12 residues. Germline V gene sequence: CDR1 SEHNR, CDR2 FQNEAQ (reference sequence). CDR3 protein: CASSPDVGKQFF. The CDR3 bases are TGTGCCAGCAGCCCAGATGTGGGTAAGCAGTTCTTC.

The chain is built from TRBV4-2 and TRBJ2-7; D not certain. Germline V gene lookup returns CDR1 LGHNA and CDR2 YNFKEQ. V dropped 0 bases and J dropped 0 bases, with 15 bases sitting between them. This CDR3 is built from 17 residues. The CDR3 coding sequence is TGTGCCAGCAGCCAAGATAGGGTCTCGACGGTCTCCTACGAGCAGTACTTC. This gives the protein CASSQDRVSTVSYEQYF.

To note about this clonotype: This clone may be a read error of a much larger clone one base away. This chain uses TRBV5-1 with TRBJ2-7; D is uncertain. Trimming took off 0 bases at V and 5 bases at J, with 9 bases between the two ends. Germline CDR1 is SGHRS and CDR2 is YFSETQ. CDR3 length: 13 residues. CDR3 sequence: CASSLDARDEQYF. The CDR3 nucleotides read TGCGCCAGCAGCTTGGACGCTCGTGACGAGCAGTACTTC.